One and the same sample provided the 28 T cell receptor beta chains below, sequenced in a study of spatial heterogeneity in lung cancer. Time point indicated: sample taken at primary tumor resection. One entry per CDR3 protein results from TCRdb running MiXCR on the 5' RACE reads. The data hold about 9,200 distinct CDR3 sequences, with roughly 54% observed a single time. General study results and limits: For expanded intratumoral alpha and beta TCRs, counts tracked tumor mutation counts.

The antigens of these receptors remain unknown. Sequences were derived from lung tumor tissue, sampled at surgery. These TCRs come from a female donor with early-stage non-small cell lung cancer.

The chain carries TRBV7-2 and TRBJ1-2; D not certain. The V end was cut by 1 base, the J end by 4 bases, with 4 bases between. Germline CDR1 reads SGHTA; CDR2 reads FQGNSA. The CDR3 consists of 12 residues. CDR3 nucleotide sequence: TGTGCCAGCAGCTTAGTAGGCTATGGCTACACCTTC. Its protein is CASSLVGYGYTF.

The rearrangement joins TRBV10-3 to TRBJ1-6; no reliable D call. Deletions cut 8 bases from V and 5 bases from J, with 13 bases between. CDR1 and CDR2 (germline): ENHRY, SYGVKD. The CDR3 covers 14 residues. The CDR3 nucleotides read TGTGCCATCGAGGTACCAGGAAATAATTCACCCCTCCACTTT. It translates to CAIEVPGNNSPLHF.

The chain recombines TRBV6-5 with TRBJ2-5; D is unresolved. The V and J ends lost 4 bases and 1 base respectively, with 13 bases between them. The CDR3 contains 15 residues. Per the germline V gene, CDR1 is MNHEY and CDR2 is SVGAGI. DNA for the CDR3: TGTGCCAGCAGTTCCACCAGGACCCGCCAAGAGACCCAGTACTTC. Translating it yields CASSSTRTRQETQYF.

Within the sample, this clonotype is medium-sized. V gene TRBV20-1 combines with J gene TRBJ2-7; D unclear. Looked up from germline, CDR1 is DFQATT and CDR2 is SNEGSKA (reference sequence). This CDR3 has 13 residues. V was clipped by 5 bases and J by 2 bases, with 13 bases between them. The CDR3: CSAPGWQPYEQYF. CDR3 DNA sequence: TGCAGTGCTCCTGGGTGGCAACCCTACGAGCAGTACTTC.

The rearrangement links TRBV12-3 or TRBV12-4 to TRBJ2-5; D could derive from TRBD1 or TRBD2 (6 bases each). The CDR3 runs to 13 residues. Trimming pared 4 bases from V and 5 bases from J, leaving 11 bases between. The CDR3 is CASSYGGAETQYF. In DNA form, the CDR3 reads TGTGCCAGCAGTTACGGGGGCGCGGAGACCCAGTACTTC.

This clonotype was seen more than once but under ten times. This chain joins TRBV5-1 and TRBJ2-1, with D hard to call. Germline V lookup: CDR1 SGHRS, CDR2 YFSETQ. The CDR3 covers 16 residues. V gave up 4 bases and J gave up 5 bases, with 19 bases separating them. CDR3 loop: CASSKEIALPNNEQFF. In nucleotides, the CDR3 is TGCGCCAGCAGCAAGGAAATAGCTCTACCCAACAATGAGCAGTTCTTC.

The DNA of the CDR3 is TGCAGCGTGTGGTTTACGAACACTGAAGCTTTCTTT. Encoded protein: CSVWFTNTEAFF. The chain couples TRBV29-1 to TRBJ1-1; D is uncertain. V was cut by 6 bases and J by 1 base, with 9 bases left in between. CDR1 and CDR2 from the germline V gene are SQVTM and ANQGSEA. This CDR3 region has 12 residues.

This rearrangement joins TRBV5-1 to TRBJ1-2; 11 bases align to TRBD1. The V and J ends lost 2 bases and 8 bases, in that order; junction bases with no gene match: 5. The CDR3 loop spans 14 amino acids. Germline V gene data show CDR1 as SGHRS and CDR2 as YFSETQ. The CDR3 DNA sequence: TGCGCCAGCAGCTTCGGGGACAGGGGGAGCGGCTACACCTTC. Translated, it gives CASSFGDRGSGYTF. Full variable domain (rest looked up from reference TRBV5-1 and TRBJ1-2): KAGVTQTPRYLIKTRGQQVTLSCSPISGHRSVSWYQQTPGQGLQFLFEYFSETQRNKGNFPGRFSGRQFSNSRSEMNVSTLELGDSALYLCASSFGDRGSGYTFGSGTRLTVV.

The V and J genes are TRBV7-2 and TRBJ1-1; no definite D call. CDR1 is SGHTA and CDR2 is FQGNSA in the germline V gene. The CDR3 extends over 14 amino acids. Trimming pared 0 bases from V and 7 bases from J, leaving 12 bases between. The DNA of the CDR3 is TGTGCCAGCAGCTTAGCGCGGTCGACCAGTGAAGCTTTCTTT. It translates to CASSLARSTSEAFF.

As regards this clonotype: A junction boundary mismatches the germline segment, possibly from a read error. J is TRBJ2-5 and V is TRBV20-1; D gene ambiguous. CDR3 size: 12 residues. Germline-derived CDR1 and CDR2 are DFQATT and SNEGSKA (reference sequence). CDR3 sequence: CSATLGRYQRSF. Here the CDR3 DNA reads TGCAGTGCCACCTTAGGCCGATACCAGCGAAGCTTC.

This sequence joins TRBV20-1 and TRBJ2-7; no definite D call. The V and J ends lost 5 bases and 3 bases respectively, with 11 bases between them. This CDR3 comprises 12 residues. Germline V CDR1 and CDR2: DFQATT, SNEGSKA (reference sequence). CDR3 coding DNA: TGCAGTGCTTTTAATCATTTCTACGAGCAGTACTTC. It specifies CSAFNHFYEQYF.

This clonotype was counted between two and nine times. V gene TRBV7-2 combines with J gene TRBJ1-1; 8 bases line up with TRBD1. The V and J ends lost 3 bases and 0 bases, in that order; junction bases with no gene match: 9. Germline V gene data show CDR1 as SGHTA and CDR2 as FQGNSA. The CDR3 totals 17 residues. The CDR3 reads CASSFRGRNLVNTEAFF. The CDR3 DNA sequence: TGTGCCAGCAGCTTCAGGGGGCGCAACTTGGTGAACACTGAAGCTTTCTTT.

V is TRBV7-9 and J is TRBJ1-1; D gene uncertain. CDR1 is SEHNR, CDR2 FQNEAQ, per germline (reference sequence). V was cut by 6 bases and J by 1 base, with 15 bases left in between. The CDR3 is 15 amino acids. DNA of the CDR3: TGTGCCAGCAGATTGGGTAGGGAACAGAACACTGAAGCTTTCTTT. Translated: CASRLGREQNTEAFF.

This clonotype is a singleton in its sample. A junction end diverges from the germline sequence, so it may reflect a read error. CDR3 sequence: CASSVDLAVRVTVELFF. The CDR3 nucleotides are TGTGCCAGCAGCGTAGACCTGGCAGTTAGAGTCACCGTGGAGCTGTTTTTT. The chain has TRBV9 and TRBJ2-2; D is unresolved. The CDR3 runs to 17 residues. Germline-derived CDR1 and CDR2 are SGDLS and YYNGEE.

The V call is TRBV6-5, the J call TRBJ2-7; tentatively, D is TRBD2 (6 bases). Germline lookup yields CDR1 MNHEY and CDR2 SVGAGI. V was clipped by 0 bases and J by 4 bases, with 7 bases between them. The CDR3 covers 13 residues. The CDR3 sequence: CASSYSLAYEQYF. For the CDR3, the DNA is TGTGCCAGCAGTTACTCACTAGCTTACGAGCAGTACTTC.

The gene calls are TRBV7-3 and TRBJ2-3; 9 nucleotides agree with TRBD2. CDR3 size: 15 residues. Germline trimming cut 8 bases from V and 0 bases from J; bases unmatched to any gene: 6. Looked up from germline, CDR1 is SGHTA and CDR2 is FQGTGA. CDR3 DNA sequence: TGTGCCAGCTCCGCTAGCGGGGTCAGCACAGATACGCAGTATTTT. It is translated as CASSASGVSTDTQYF.

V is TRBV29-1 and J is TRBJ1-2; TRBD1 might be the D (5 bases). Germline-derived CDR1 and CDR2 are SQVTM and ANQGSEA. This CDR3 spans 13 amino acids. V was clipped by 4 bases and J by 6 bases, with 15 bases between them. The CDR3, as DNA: TGCAGCGTTGTCGAGGGGTTAGTGGATGGCTACACCTTC. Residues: CSVVEGLVDGYTF.

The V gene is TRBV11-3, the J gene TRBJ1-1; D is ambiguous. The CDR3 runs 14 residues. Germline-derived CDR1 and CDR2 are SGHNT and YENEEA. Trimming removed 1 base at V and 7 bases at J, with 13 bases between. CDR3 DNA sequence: TGTGCCAGCAGCTTAGTCGCCGGGGAGGGTGAAGCTTTCTTT. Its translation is CASSLVAGEGEAFF. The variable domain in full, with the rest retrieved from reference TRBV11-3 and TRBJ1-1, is EAGVVQSPRYKIIEKKQPVAFWCNPISGHNTLYWYLQNLGQGPELLIRYENEEAVDDSQLPKDRFSAERLKGVDSTLKIQPAELGDSAVYLCASSLVAGEGEAFFGQGTRLTVV.

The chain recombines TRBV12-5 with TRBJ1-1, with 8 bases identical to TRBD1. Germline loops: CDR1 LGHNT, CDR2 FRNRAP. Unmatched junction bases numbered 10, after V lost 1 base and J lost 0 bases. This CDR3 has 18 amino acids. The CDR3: CASGLASRTGSMNTEAFF. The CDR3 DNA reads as TGTGCTAGTGGTTTGGCATCCAGGACAGGGTCGATGAACACTGAAGCTTTCTTT.

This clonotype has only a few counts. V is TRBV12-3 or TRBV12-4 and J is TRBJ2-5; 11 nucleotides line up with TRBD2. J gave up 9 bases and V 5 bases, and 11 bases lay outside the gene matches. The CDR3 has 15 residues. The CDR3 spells CASSPGKGTSGSQYF. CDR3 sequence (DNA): TGTGCCAGCAGTCCCGGAAAGGGGACTAGCGGATCCCAGTACTTC.

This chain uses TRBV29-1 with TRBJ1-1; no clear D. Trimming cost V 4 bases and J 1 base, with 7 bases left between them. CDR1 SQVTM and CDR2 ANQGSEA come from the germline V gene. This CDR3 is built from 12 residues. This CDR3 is CSVARGNTEAFF. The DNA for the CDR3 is TGCAGCGTTGCAAGAGGGAACACTGAAGCTTTCTTT.

CDR3 DNA: TGTGCCAGCAGCCAGTACAATGAGCAGTTCTTC. It is translated as CASSQYNEQFF. The chain joins TRBV14 to TRBJ2-1; D gene ambiguous. Germline-derived CDR1 and CDR2 are SGHDN and FVKESK. Deletions cut 3 bases from V and 4 bases from J, with 1 base between. CDR3 length: 11 amino acids. Full variable domain (outside the CDR3, taken from reference TRBV14 and TRBJ2-1): EAGVTQFPSHSVIEKGQTVTLRCDPISGHDNLYWYRRVMGKEIKFLLHFVKESKQDESGMPNNRFLAERTGGTYSTLKVQPAELEDSGVYFCASSQYNEQFFGPGTRLTVL.

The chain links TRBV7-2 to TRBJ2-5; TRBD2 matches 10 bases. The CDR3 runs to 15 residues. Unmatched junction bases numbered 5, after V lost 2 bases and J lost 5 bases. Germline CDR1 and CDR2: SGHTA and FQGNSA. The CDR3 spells CASSLQRGGRETQYF. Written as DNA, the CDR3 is TGTGCCAGCAGCTTACAGCGGGGGGGCCGTGAGACCCAGTACTTC.

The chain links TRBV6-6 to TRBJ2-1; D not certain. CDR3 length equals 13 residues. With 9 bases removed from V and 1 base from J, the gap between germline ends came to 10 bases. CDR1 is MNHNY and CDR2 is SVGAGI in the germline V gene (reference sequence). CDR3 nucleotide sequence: TGTGCCAGTAATCTTGGGTCCTACAATGAGCAGTTCTTC. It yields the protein CASNLGSYNEQFF.

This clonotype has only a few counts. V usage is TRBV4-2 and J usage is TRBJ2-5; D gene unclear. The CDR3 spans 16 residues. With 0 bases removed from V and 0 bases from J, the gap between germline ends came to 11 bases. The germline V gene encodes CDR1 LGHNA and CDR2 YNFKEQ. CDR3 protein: CASSQDPLSYQETQYF. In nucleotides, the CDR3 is TGTGCCAGCAGCCAAGATCCTTTGTCCTACCAAGAGACCCAGTACTTC.

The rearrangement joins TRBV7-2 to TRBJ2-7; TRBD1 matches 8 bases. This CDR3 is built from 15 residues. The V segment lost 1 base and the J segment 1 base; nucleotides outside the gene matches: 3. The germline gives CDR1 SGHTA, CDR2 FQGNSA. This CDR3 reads CASSLVWTGSYEQYF. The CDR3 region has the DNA TGTGCCAGCAGCTTAGTCTGGACAGGGTCCTACGAGCAGTACTTC.

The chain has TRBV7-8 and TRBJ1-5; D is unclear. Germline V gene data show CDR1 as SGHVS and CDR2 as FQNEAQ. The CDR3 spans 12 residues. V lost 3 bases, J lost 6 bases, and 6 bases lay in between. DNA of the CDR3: TGTGCCAGCAGCTTGATAGGTCAGCCCCAGCATTTT. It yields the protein CASSLIGQPQHF.

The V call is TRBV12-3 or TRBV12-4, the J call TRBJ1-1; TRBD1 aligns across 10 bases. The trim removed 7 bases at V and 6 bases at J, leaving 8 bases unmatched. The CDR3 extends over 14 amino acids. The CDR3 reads CASNRQGAGSEAFF. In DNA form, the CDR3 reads TGTGCCAGCAATCGACAGGGGGCCGGGTCTGAAGCTTTCTTT.